This TCR beta chain was observed in a study of human T cells and chemical hapten exposure. Total RNA extraction was carried out from unfractionated whole blood. Germline V CDR1 and CDR2: SGHAT, FQDESV (reference sequence). V was shortened by 7 bases and J by 4 bases, with 30 bases between the two germline ends. The CDR3 has 19 amino acids. It was the library that attached unique molecular identifiers to individual cDNA molecules. TCRdb independently ran MiXCR on the reads; one entry per CDR3 protein. The repertoire holds about 120,000 distinct CDR3 sequences, about 8.9% seen once, with approximately 1.5% in the top ten.

This receptor was identified in a human donor in good health. Some clones in this sample may be carry-over from other donors' samples. The material sequenced was whole blood. V is TRBV11-1 and J is TRBJ2-3, with D possibly TRBD2 on 6 matching bases. CDR3 coding DNA: TGTGCCAGCACCCACCCGGGCGGGATCGTCAAATACGACGCAGATACGCAGTATTTT. It encodes CASTHPGGIVKYDADTQYF.